The T cell receptor beta chain under discussion was sequenced for a study of cytomegalovirus exposure and HLA in healthy donors. Study outcomes and limitations: It was only CMV serostatus that was available as immune exposure information.

The V end lost 6 bases, the J end lost 9 bases, and 12 bases lay between the germline ends. There are 12 residues in the CDR3. Per the germline V gene, CDR1 is LNHDA and CDR2 is SQIVND (reference sequence). As concerns this clone: Its antigen remains unidentified.

It was with 60 Vbeta and 13 Jbeta primers that the PCR ran. Per the original data handling: As a later analysis found, there were 60 million to 90 million unique TCR beta chains, of which roughly 11 million were shared. Profiled with immunoSEQ multiplex PCR; TCRdb holds only in-frame clones, not every one. The V and J calls and clone size come from that table; D and trimming were worked out from the DNA. Seen here are 150,000 to 200,000 clones, 82% observed once, and the top ten hold less than 2%. The rearrangement links TRBV19 to TRBJ2-1; D unresolved. The sequencing input was PBMCs. The clonotype originates from a middle-aged man in good health and CMV-seronegative. The CDR3 protein is CASSSPRGEQFF. CDR3 coding DNA: TGTGCCAGTAGCTCCCCGAGAGGTGAGCAGTTCTTC.